This is a list of T cell receptor beta chains from one sample in a study of siplizumab effects on memory and regulatory T cells. Produced via immunoSEQ multiplex PCR; TCRdb's table is partial and in-frame only. The table lists tens of thousands of clones, around 96% of them singletons. The sequenced sample was naive CD8+ T cells sorted from blood. These receptor sequences come from a human donor in good health. Both conserved end residues are part of each CDR3. Each record gives: clone size, D gene, V gene, J gene, CDR3 protein, CDR3 DNA. The D gene is left open where the match is weak. Not every row has a clone size; where given, it reads once, few, many or a size class.

clone_size: -; d_call: -; v_call: TRBV29-1; j_call: TRBJ2-7; cdr3_aa: CSVLTGNTYEQYF; cdr3_nt: TGCAGCGTCCTGACAGGCAATACCTACGAGCAGTACTTC
clone_size: once; d_call: -; v_call: TRBV6-1; j_call: TRBJ2-1; cdr3_aa: CASSGLGNEQFF; cdr3_nt: TGTGCCAGCAGTGGACTAGGGAATGAGCAGTTCTTC
clone_size: -; d_call: -; v_call: TRBV7-8; j_call: TRBJ1-2; cdr3_aa: CASSLASDGYTF; cdr3_nt: TGTGCCAGCAGCTTAGCCTCGGATGGCTACACCTTC
clone_size: -; d_call: -; v_call: TRBV12-5; j_call: TRBJ1-1; cdr3_aa: CASGLVPLTILGTEAFF; cdr3_nt: TGTGCTAGTGGTTTGGTACCCCTTACGATCCTAGGGACTGAAGCTTTCTTT
clone_size: -; d_call: -; v_call: TRBV4-1; j_call: TRBJ1-5; cdr3_aa: CASSQGQGNQPQHF; cdr3_nt: TGCGCCAGCAGCCAAGGACAGGGCAATCAGCCCCAGCATTTT
clone_size: -; d_call: -; v_call: TRBV7-3; j_call: TRBJ2-7; cdr3_aa: CASSIGGPGLHEQYF; cdr3_nt: TGTGCCAGCAGCATCGGAGGGCCAGGGCTCCACGAGCAGTACTTC
clone_size: -; d_call: TRBD2; v_call: TRBV5-4; j_call: TRBJ2-5; cdr3_aa: CASSLGPGLAGYETQYF; cdr3_nt: TGTGCCAGCAGCTTGGGTCCGGGACTAGCGGGTTATGAGACCCAGTACTTC
clone_size: -; d_call: TRBD2; v_call: TRBV10-3; j_call: TRBJ2-2; cdr3_aa: CATGLAGGLDTGELFF; cdr3_nt: TGTGCCACGGGACTAGCGGGGGGGCTGGACACCGGGGAGCTGTTTTTT
clone_size: -; d_call: -; v_call: TRBV28; j_call: TRBJ1-5; cdr3_aa: CASSLSRRLGNQPQHF; cdr3_nt: TGTGCCAGCAGTTTATCGCGCAGGTTGGGCAATCAGCCCCAGCATTTT
clone_size: -; d_call: TRBD2; v_call: TRBV27; j_call: TRBJ2-2; cdr3_aa: CASSLVTSGAGELFF; cdr3_nt: TGTGCCAGCAGCCTAGTGACTAGCGGGGCCGGGGAGCTGTTTTTT
clone_size: -; d_call: -; v_call: TRBV5-4; j_call: TRBJ1-1; cdr3_aa: CASSFGQVNTEAFF; cdr3_nt: TGTGCCAGCAGCTTCGGTCAGGTGAACACTGAAGCTTTCTTT
clone_size: -; d_call: TRBD2; v_call: TRBV7-9; j_call: TRBJ2-3; cdr3_aa: CASSPSGGAPDTQYF; cdr3_nt: TGTGCCAGCAGCCCTAGCGGGGGGGCCCCAGATACGCAGTATTTT
clone_size: -; d_call: -; v_call: TRBV18; j_call: TRBJ2-1; cdr3_aa: CATSPGEAYNEQFF; cdr3_nt: TGTGCCACCTCGCCGGGAGAAGCCTACAATGAGCAGTTCTTC
clone_size: -; d_call: TRBD1; v_call: TRBV6-6; j_call: TRBJ1-3; cdr3_aa: CASSYSPRGPGNTIYF; cdr3_nt: TGTGCCAGCAGTTACTCCCCCAGGGGGCCTGGAAACACCATATATTTT
clone_size: -; d_call: -; v_call: TRBV11-2; j_call: TRBJ2-3; cdr3_aa: CASSLVSDTQYF; cdr3_nt: TGTGCCAGCAGCTTAGTATCAGATACGCAGTATTTT
clone_size: -; d_call: TRBD1; v_call: TRBV19; j_call: TRBJ1-1; cdr3_aa: CASSSGGLDEAFF; cdr3_nt: TGTGCCAGTAGCTCAGGGGGCCTGGATGAAGCTTTCTTT
clone_size: -; d_call: TRBD2; v_call: TRBV29-1; j_call: TRBJ2-5; cdr3_aa: CSARLPGGQETQYF; cdr3_nt: TGCAGCGCCAGACTCCCGGGGGGTCAAGAGACCCAGTACTTC
clone_size: -; d_call: -; v_call: TRBV5-6; j_call: TRBJ1-4; cdr3_aa: CASSLEIGINEKLFF; cdr3_nt: TGTGCCAGCAGCTTGGAGATAGGGATAAATGAAAAACTGTTTTTT